The entry below gives a single TCR beta chain sequence along with its context. This clone's antigen is unknown. The record has no base qualities; no much larger clone is one base away. The library came from the immunoSEQ multiplex PCR assay. Not all clones reach the TCRdb copy of this immuneACCESS table, which keeps in-frame sequences only. Checked studies attribute under half of the gap to unresolved V genes and leave the rest unexplained. The sample profile shows about 68,000 clones; 90% of them were found once. The top ten constitute 1.5% of the sample. The data were taken from a study of T cell changes during pregnancy in multiple sclerosis (dated 2019 in TCRdb). A note on the overall study: The study looked at changes in the T cell repertoire across pregnancy in women with multiple sclerosis.

Based on the germline V gene (reference sequence), the CDR1 and CDR2 sequences are WNHNN and SYGVQD. Taken from cysteine to phenylalanine, the CDR3 has 15 residues. This entry keeps only the CDR3 DNA: 45 bases, framed from base 1. Trimmed from V: 6 bases; trimmed from J: 4 bases; junction bases lacking a gene match: 4. The chain employs TRBV10-1 and TRBJ2-5, with 14 junctional bases fitting TRBD2. Here the sequenced sample was peripheral blood, taken in the third trimester of pregnancy. The origin of this receptor is a female donor with multiple sclerosis, enrolled in a pregnancy study. The sequenced DNA is TGCGCCAGCAGCCAGGGACTAGCGGGAGCAGAGACCCAGTACTTC. Translated, it reads CASSQGLAGAETQYF.